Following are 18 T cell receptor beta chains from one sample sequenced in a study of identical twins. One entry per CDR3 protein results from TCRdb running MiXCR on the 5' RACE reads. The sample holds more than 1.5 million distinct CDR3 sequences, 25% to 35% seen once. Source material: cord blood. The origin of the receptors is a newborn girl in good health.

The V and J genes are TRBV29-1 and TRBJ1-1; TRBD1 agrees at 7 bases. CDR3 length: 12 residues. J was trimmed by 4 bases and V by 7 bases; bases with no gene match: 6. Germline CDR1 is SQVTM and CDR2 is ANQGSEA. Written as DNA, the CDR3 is TGCAGCGCCCATCAGGGGGGCACTGAAGCTTTCTTT. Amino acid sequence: CSAHQGGTEAFF.

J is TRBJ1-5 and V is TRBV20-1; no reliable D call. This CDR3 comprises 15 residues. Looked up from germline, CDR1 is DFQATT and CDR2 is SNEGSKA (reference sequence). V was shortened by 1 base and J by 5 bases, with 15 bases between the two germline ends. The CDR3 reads CSARGRVLAYQPQHF. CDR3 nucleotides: TGCAGTGCTAGAGGCAGAGTTCTAGCCTATCAGCCCCAGCATTTT.

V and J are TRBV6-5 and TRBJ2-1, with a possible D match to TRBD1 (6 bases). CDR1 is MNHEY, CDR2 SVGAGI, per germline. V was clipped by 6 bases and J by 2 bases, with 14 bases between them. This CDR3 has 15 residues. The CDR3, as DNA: TGTGCCAGCAGACTCAGGGGCCAAACCTACAATGAGCAGTTCTTC. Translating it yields CASRLRGQTYNEQFF.

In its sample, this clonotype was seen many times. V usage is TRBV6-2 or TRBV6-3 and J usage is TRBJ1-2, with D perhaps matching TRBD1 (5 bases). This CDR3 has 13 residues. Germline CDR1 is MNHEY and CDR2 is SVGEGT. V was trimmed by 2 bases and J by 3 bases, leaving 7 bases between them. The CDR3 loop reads CASSYGRDYGYTF. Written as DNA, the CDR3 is TGTGCCAGCAGTTACGGCAGGGACTATGGCTACACCTTC.

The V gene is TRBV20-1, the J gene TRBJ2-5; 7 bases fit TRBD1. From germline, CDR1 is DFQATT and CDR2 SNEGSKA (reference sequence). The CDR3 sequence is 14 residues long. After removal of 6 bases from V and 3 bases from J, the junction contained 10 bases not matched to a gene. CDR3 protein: CSADRWQGEETQYF. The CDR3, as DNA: TGCAGTGCCGACCGATGGCAGGGGGAAGAGACCCAGTACTTC.

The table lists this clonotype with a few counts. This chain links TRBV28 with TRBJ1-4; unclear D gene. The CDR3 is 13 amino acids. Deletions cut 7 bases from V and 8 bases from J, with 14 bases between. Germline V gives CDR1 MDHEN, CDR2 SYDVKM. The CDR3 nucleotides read TGTGCCAGCAAAGTCGTCGGGAGAGAAAAACTGTTTTTT. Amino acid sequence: CASKVVGREKLFF.

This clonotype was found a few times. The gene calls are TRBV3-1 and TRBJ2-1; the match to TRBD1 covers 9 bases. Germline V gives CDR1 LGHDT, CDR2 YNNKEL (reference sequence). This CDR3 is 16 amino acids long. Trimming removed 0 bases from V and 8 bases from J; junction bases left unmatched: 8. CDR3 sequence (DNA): TGTGCCAGCAGCCAAGATAGGACAGGGGCGTCCTATGAGCAGTTCTTC. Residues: CASSQDRTGASYEQFF.

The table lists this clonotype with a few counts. CDR3 residues: CASSPGLVGEQFF. The CDR3 DNA reads TGTGCCAGCAGTCCGGGACTAGTAGGTGAGCAGTTCTTC. This sequence joins TRBV12-3 or TRBV12-4 and TRBJ2-1; 8 bases are a match to TRBD2. The ends lost 5 bases at V and 9 bases at J; junction bases unmatched: 6. The length of the CDR3 is 13 residues.

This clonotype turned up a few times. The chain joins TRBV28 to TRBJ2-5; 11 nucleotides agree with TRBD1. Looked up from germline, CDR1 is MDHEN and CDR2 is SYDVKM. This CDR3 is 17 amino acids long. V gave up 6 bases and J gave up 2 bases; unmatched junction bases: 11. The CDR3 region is CASSAPGTGGFQETQYF. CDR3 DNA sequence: TGTGCCAGCAGCGCCCCCGGGACAGGGGGGTTTCAAGAGACCCAGTACTTC.

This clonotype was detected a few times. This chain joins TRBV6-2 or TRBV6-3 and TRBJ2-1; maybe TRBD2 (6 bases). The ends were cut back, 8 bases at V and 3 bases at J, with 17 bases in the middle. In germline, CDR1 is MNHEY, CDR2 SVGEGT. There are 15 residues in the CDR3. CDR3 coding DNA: TGTGCCAGCTTAAAGGAGGGGCTAGGCTACAATGAGCAGTTCTTC. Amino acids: CASLKEGLGYNEQFF.

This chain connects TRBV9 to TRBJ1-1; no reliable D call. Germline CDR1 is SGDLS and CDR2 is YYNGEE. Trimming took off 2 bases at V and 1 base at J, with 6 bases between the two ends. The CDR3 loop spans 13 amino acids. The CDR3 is CASSVMQNTEAFF. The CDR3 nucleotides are TGTGCCAGCAGCGTGATGCAGAACACTGAAGCTTTCTTT.

The CDR3 region is CATSETGGGTEAFF. The CDR3 nucleotides read TGTGCCACCAGTGAAACGGGGGGAGGCACTGAAGCTTTCTTT. V and J are TRBV24-1 and TRBJ1-1; D possibly corresponds to TRBD1 (5 bases). Germline V CDR1 and CDR2: KGHDR, SFDVKD. This CDR3 is built from 14 residues. Trimming removed 4 bases at V and 4 bases at J, with 12 bases between.

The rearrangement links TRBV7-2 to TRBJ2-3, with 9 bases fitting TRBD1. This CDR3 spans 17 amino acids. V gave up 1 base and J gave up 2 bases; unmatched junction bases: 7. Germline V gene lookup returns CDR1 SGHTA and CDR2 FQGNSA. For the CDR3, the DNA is TGTGCCAGCAGCTTAGAGGGACAGGGCTGGAACACAGATACGCAGTATTTT. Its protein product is CASSLEGQGWNTDTQYF. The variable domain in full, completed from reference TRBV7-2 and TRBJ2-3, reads GAGVSQSPSNKVTEKGKDVELRCDPISGHTALYWYRQSLGQGLEFLIYFQGNSAPDKSGLPSDRFSAERTGGSVSTLTIQRTQQEDSAVYLCASSLEGQGWNTDTQYFGPGTRLTVL.

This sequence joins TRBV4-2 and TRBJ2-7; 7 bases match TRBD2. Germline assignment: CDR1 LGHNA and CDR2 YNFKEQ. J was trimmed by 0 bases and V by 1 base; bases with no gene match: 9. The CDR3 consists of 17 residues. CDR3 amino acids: CASSQGVGRANSYEQYF. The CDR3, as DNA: TGTGCCAGCAGCCAAGGGGTGGGGAGGGCAAACTCCTACGAGCAGTACTTC.

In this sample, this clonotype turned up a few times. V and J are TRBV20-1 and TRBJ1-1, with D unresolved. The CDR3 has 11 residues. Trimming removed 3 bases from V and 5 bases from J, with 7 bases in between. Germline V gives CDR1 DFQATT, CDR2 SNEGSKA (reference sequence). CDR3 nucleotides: TGCAGTGCTAGTAGTCGGACTGAAGCTTTCTTT. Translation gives CSASSRTEAFF.

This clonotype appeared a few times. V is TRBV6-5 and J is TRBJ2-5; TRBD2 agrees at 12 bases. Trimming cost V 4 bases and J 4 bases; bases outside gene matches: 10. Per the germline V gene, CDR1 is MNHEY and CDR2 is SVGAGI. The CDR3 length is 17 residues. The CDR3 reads CASSSRTSGNVRETQYF. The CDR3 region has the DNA TGTGCCAGCAGTTCCCGGACTAGCGGGAATGTAAGAGAGACCCAGTACTTC.

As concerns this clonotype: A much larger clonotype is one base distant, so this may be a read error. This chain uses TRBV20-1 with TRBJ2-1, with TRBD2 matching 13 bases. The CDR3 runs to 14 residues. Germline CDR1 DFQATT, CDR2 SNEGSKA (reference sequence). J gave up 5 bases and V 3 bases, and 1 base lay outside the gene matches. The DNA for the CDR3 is TGCAGTGCTAGCGGGACTAGCGGGAACAATGAGCAGTTCTTC. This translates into CSASGTSGNNEQFF.

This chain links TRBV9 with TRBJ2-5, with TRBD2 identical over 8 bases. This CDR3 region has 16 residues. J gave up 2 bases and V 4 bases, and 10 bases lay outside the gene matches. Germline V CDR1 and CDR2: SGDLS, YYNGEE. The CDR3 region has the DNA TGTGCCAGCAGCCCGGGACTAGAACAATTTCAAGAGACCCAGTACTTC. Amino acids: CASSPGLEQFQETQYF.